This note documents a single T cell receptor beta chain sequence. This clonotype was seen only a few times. What this receptor recognizes is not known. No quality values exist for individual bases; no much larger clone is one base distant. Libraries were constructed by 5' RACE. The instrument was an Illumina HiSeq 2500. The second PCR ran for roughly 6 to 11 cycles and used a J-beta primer mix along with a sample-barcoded 5' primer. A unique molecular identifier was introduced onto each TCR beta cDNA molecule by a template-switch 5' adaptor carrying 12 random nucleotides. At least 2.5 million CDR3-containing paired-end reads were obtained from each sample. First-strand cDNA synthesis was performed from all RNA using the Mint cDNA synthesis kit, with priming by a TRBC-specific oligonucleotide. Following uracil-DNA glycosylase treatment, a first 18-cycle PCR with universal primers M1SS and BC2_uni_R was performed on all cDNA. On the study's bioinformatics: Normalization of each sample was performed by random selection of 1 million high-quality reads, each carrying a distinct molecular identifier. Instead of being binned into consensus sequences, reads with shared molecular identifiers were discarded. CDR3 identification, clonotype clustering and error correction used MiTCR with a Q25 quality threshold and the strictest error-elimination algorithm. A nonparametric unseen species model with Euler transformation was used to estimate lower-bound total TCR beta diversity. TCRdb trimmed public reads at Q25 via fastp, called clones via MiXCR and kept in-frame beta chains. Rows merge per CDR3 protein into single entries with the most common DNA and genes. These V and J calls rely on TCRdb rather than the paper's analysis. For this sample there are 900,000 to 950,000 distinct CDR3 sequences; about 27% appear just once. The top ten clones comprise about a tenth of the sample.

Including the terminal cysteine and phenylalanine, the CDR3 comprises 15 residues. Solely the CDR3 DNA is kept, with 45 bases framed from the first base. V is pruned by 6 bases and J by 6 bases, leaving 13 bases of the junction without a gene match. Based on the germline V gene (reference sequence), the CDR1 and CDR2 sequences are MNHEY and SMNVEV. Systemically healthy Caucasian individuals from Russia, some 38 in total and aged about 6 to 95 years, were included as donors. Ten milliliters of peripheral blood were drawn from each donor into EDTA-treated Vacutainer tubes. PBMCs were isolated by Ficoll-Paque density-gradient centrifugation, with at least 7 million obtained per sample. Trizol reagent was used to extract total RNA from the PBMCs, yielding at least 5 micrograms per sample. For every donor, an aliquot of PBMCs went through flow cytometry to measure the percentages of naive CD45RAhigh/CD27high T cells.

This sample is drawn from a study of blood T cells in healthy people across ages (dated by TCRdb to 2015 to 2017). For the wider study: Template switching captured roughly one uniquely barcoded TCR beta cDNA molecule per two T cells in model experiments. Four age groups were formed from the donors: young (average 16 years), middle-aged (around 40), aged (more than 55) and long-lived (less than 85). Using the same blood draw, the study looked at two additional independent replicas of 1 million unique cDNA reads for two donors, one aged 18 to 29 and the other aged 80 or older. Age-related changes in TCR beta repertoire diversity were measured in the study by deep sequencing normalized with unique cDNA molecular identifiers. Study-wide conclusions, independent of this receptor: Estimates of total diversity from one million sequenced T cells were regarded as lower bounds and underestimates. The percentage of naive T cells measured by flow cytometry correlated strongly with observed TCR beta diversity. Since profiling was done on bulk unsorted PBMCs, naive and antigen-experienced compartments could not be conclusively compared. Observed TCR beta diversity per million T cells fell roughly linearly with age, and a significant reduction was already apparent by age around 36. Compared with the aged group, the long-lived group had more naive CD4+ T cells, fewer expanded clones and increased TCR diversity, suggesting age selection. The CMV infection status of donors was not known, potentially confounding age-related changes in expanded clonotypes.

This sample was also put to use in a study of T cells of mothers and their children. The second paper further reports: The donors were nine systemically healthy Caucasian individuals, made up of three mothers and their six children. cDNA synthesis used all of the extracted RNA, with about 1.5 ug of RNA in each 15 ul reaction. In the second PCR, the M1S primer added sample barcodes and 2-4 random nucleotides. Each mother yielded over 9 million TCR beta CDR3 reads and each child about 3 million reads. Thymic selection shapes the output of TCR recombination in a similar way in related and unrelated pairs, and inherited differences have a minor effect. Normalized repertoire overlap was always found to be slightly, but never significantly, higher in related mother-child pairs than in unrelated mother-child pairs. No persistent microchimeric T cell clones were detected, at a sensitivity of around 100 clones per million clonotypes. In the study, deep NGS was used to compare the TCR beta repertoires of mothers and children, and features distinguishing related mother-child pairs from unrelated individuals were sought. The mean age was about 37 +/- 4 years for the mothers and around 10 +/- 4 years for the children. After adapters were ligated using NEBNext reagents, the libraries underwent 100+100 nt paired-end sequencing on an Illumina HiSeq 2000. To avoid cross-contamination, the mother libraries and the child libraries were prepared a month apart and sequenced in separate runs. Between 500,000 and 2,000,000 distinct TCR beta clonotypes were identified per donor. Naive TCR beta clonotypes were estimated from low-frequency clonotypes matched to each donor's FACS-determined naive share, without sorting.

This sequence originates from a woman in her 40s in good health. Sequencing was carried out using blood. The sequence links TRBV27 to TRBJ2-7; 8 central nucleotides agree with TRBD1. The CDR3 region has the sequence CASRVRQGPLGEQYF. The sequenced DNA is TGTGCCAGCAGGGTAAGACAGGGGCCCCTGGGCGAGCAGTACTTC.